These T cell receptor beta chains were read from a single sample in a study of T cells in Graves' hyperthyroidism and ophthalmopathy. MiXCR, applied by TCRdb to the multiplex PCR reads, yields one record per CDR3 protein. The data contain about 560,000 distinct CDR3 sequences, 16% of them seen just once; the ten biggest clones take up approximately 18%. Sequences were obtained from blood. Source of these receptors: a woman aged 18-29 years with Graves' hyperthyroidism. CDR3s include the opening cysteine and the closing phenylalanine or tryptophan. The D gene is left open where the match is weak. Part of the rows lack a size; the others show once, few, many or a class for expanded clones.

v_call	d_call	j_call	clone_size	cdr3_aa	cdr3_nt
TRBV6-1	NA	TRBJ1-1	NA	CASSEAGRTTMNTEAFF	TGTGCCAGCAGTGAAGCGGGACGGACAACTATGAACACTGAAGCTTTCTTT
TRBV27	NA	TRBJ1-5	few	CASSGRGRDSNQPQHF	TGTGCCAGCAGTGGCAGAGGGCGGGATAGCAATCAGCCCCAGCATTTT
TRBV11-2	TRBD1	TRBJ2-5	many	CASSRTRDRGFQETQYF	TGTGCCAGCAGCCGAACCCGGGACAGGGGTTTCCAAGAGACCCAGTACTTC
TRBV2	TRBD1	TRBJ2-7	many	CASILPQGIHEQYF	TGTGCCAGCATCCTTCCACAGGGGATCCACGAGCAGTACTTC
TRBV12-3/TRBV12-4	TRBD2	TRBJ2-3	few	CASSFSASGGKTDTQYF	TGTGCCAGCAGTTTTTCCGCTAGCGGGGGGAAGACAGATACGCAGTATTTT
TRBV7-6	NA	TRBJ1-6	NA	CASSLKLGDSPLHF	TGTGCCAGCAGCTTAAAGTTGGGGGATTCACCCCTCCACTTT
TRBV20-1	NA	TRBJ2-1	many	CSASIGFVGSSYNEQFF	TGCAGTGCTAGTATTGGCTTTGTCGGCAGCTCCTACAATGAGCAGTTCTTC
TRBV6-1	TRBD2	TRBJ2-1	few	CASSEFRWNDYRGTSGVLYNEQFF	TGTGCCAGCAGTGAATTTCGTTGGAATGATTATCGTGGGACTAGCGGGGTACTCTACAATGAGCAGTTCTTC
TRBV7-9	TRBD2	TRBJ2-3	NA	CASSSASGGGDTQYF	TGTGCCAGCAGCTCTGCTAGCGGGGGGGGAGATACGCAGTATTTT
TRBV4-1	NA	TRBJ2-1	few	CASSRDRTEQFF	TGCGCCAGCAGCCGAGACAGGACGGAGCAGTTCTTC
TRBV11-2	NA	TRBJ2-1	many	CASSLSGKPQFF	TGTGCCAGCAGCTTATCGGGTAAACCACAGTTCTTC
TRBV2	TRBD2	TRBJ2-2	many	CASSGGTSGGTGELFF	TGTGCCAGCAGTGGTGGGACTAGCGGGGGGACCGGGGAGCTGTTTTTT
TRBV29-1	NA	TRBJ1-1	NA	CSAWGGLNTEAFF	TGCAGCGCCTGGGGAGGATTGAACACTGAAGCTTTCTTT
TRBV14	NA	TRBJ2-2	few	CASSQDSGTGELFF	TGTGCCAGCAGCCAAGATTCAGGCACCGGGGAGCTGTTTTTT
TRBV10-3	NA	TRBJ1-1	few	CAISAKSTEAFF	TGTGCCATCAGTGCCAAGAGCACTGAAGCTTTCTTT
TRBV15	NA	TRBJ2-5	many	CATSRWRETQYF	TGTGCCACCAGCAGATGGAGAGAGACCCAGTACTTC
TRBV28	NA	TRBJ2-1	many	CASSPFDNQQFF	TGTGCCAGCAGTCCATTTGACAATCAGCAGTTCTTC
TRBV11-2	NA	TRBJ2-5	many	CASRTLWGYQETQYF	TGTGCCAGCAGGACCTTGTGGGGGTACCAAGAGACCCAGTACTTC
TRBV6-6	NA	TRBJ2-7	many	CASSYPRGGSYEQYF	TGTGCCAGCAGTTACCCGCGAGGCGGCTCCTACGAGCAGTACTTC
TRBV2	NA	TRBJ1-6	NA	CVSDWGLSYNSPLHF	TGTGTCAGCGACTGGGGTCTCTCCTATAATTCACCCCTCCACTTT
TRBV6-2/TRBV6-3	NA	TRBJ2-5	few	CASSYKTGDLQETQYF	TGTGCCAGCAGTTACAAGACAGGAGACCTCCAAGAGACCCAGTACTTC
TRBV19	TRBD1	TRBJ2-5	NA	CASSKGAVPAETQYF	TGTGCCAGTAGCAAGGGGGCGGTACCGGCCGAGACCCAGTACTTC
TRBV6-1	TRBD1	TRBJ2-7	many	CASRPGTGNHYEQYF	TGTGCCAGCAGACCCGGGACAGGGAACCACTACGAGCAGTACTTC
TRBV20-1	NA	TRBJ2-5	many	CSAGRPSGAEQETQYF	TGCAGTGCTGGACGACCTTCGGGAGCGGAGCAAGAGACCCAGTACTTC
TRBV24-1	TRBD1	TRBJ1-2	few	CATSDPGTGGGYTF	TGTGCCACCAGTGATCCCGGGACAGGGGGTGGCTACACCTTC
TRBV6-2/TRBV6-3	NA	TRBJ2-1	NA	CASSYGGTMYNEQFF	TGTGCCAGCAGTTACGGGGGTACGATGTACAATGAGCAGTTCTTC
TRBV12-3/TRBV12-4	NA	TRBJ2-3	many	CASSSAGSYTDTQYF	TGTGCCAGCAGTTCTGCGGGGAGCTACACAGATACGCAGTATTTT
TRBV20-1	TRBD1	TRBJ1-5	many	CSAGQGFQPQHF	TGCAGTGCTGGACAGGGGTTTCAGCCCCAGCATTTT
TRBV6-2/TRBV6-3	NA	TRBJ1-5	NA	CASTGTGSNQPQHF	TGTGCCAGCACGGGAACAGGTAGCAATCAGCCCCAGCATTTT
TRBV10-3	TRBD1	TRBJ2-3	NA	CAISGEGADEYF	TGTGCCATCAGTGGTGAGGGGGCCGATGAGTATTTT
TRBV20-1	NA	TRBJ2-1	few	CSARVDRDNEQFF	TGCAGTGCTAGGGTGGACAGAGACAATGAGCAGTTCTTC
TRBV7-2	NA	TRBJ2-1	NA	CASSPSRGKTFLSKQFF	TGTGCCAGCAGCCCCAGTAGGGGGAAGACCTTTTTGAGTAAGCAGTTCTTC
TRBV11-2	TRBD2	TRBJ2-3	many	CASSLRAGGREDTQYF	TGTGCCAGCAGCCTACGGGCGGGAGGGCGAGAAGATACGCAGTATTTT
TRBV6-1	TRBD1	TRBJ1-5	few	CASKYQGAGQPQHF	TGTGCCAGCAAGTATCAGGGGGCAGGTCAGCCCCAGCATTTT
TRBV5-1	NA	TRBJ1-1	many	CASSLVVNTEAFF	TGCGCCAGCAGCTTGGTCGTGAACACTGAAGCTTTCTTT
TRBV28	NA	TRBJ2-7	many	CASSWRAYEQYF	TGTGCCAGCAGTTGGAGAGCATACGAGCAGTACTTC
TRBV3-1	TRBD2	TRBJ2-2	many	CASSQAGVVGELFF	TGTGCCAGCAGCCAGGCGGGAGTTGTCGGGGAGCTGTTTTTT
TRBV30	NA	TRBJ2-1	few	CAWSISLTDEQFF	TGTGCCTGGAGTATTTCTCTGACTGATGAGCAGTTCTTC
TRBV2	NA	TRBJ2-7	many	CASIPRGDEQYF	TGTGCCAGCATCCCCCGCGGGGACGAGCAGTACTTC
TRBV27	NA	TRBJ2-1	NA	CASSDLMNNEQFF	TGTGCCAGCAGTGACCTTATGAACAATGAGCAGTTCTTC
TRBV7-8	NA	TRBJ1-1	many	CASRLDTHAEAFF	TGTGCCAGCAGACTGGACACCCACGCTGAAGCTTTCTTT
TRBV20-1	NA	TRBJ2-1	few	CSAREKTAYNEQFF	TGCAGTGCTAGAGAGAAGACAGCCTATAATGAGCAGTTCTTC